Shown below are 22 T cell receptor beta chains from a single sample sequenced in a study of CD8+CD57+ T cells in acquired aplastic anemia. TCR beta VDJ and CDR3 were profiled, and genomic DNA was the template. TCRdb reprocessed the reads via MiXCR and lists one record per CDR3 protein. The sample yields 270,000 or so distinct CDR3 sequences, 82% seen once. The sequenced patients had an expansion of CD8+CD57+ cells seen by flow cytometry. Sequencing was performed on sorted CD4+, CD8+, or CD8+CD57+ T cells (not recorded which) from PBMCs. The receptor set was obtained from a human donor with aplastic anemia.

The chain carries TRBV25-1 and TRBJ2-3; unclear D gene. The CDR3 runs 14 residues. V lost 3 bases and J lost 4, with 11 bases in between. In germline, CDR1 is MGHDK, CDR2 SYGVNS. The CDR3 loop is CASSELESADTQYF. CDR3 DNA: TGTGCCAGCAGTGAGCTAGAATCTGCAGATACGCAGTATTTT.

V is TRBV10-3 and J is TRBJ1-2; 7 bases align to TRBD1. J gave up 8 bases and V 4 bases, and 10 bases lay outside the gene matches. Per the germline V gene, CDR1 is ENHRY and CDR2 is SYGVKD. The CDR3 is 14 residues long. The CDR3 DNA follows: TGTGCCATCAGTGGGAGACAGGGTTCTATGGGCTACACCTTC. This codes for CAISGRQGSMGYTF.

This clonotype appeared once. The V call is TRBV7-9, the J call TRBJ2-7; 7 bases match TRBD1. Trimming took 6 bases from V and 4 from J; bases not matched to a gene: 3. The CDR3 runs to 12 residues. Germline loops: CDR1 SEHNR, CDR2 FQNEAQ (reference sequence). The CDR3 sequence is CASSKGQYEQYF. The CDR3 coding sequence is TGTGCCAGCAGTAAGGGACAGTACGAGCAGTACTTC.

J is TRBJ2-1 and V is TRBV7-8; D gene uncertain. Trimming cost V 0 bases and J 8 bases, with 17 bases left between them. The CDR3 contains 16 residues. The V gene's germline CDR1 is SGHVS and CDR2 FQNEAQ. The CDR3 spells CASSLARSPDTHEQFF. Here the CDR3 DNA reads TGTGCCAGCAGCTTAGCGAGAAGCCCCGATACGCATGAGCAGTTCTTC.

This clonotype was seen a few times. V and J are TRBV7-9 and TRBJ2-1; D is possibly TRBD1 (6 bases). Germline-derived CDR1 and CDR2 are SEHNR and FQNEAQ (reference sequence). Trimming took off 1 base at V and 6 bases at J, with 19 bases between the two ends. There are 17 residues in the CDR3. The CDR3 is CASSLGGGDRRTNEQFF. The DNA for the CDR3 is TGTGCCAGCAGCTTAGGGGGTGGAGACAGGAGGACCAATGAGCAGTTCTTC.

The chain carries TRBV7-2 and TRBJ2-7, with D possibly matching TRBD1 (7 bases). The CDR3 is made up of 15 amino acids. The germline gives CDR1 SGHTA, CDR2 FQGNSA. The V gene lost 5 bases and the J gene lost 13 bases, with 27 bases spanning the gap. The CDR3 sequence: CASSVTGGGDYGYYF. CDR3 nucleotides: TGTGCCAGCAGCGTGACAGGAGGGGGCGACTACGGCTACTACTTC.

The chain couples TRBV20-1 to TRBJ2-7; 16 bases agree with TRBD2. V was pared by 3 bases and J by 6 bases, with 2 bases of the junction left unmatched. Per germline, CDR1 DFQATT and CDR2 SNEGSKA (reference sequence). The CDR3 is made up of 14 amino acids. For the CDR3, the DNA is TGCAGTGCTAGGGGACTAGCGGGGGGGCTCGAGCAGTACTTC. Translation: CSARGLAGGLEQYF.

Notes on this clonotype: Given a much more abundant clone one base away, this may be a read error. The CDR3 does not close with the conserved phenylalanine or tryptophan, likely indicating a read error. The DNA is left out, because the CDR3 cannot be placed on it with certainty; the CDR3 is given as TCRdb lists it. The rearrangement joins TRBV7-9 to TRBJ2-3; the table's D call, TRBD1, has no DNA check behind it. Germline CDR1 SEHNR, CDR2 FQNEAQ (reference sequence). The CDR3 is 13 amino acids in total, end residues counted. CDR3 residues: CASSFEGSGGRDE.

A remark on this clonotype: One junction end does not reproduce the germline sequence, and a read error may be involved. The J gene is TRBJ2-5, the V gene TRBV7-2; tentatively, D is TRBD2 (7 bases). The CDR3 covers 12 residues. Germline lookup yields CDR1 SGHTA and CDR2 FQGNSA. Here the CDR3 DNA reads TGTGCCGGCCGGGGGGCTAGGGCGACCCAGCACTTC. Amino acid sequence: CAGRGARATQHF.

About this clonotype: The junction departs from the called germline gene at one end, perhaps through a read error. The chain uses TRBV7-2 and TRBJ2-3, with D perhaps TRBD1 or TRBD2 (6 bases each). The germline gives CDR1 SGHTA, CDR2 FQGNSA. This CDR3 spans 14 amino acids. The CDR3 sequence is CASSAPPYRGHQNF. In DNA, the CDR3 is TGTGCCAGCAGCGCCCCCCCCTATCGGGGGCACCAGAACTTT.

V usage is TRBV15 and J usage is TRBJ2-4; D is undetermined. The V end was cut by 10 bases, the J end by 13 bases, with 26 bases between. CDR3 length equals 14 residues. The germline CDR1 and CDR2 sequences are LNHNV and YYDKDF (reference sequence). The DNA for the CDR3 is TGTGCCAGCAGGAGAGGCGGAGCGAAAAACACCCAGTACTTC. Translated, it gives CASRRGGAKNTQYF. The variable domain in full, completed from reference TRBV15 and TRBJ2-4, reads DAMVIQNPRYQVTQFGKPVTLSCSQTLNHNVMYWYQQKSSQAPKLLFHYYDKDFNNEADTPDNFQSRRPNTSFCFLDIRSPGLGDTAMYLCASRRGGAKNTQYFGAGTRLSVL.

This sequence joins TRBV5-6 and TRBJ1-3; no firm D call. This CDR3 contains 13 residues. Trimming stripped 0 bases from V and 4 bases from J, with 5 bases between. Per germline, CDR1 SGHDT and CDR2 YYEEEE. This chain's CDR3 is CASSLGEGNTIYF. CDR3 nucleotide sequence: TGTGCCAGCAGCTTGGGGGAGGGAAACACCATATATTTT.

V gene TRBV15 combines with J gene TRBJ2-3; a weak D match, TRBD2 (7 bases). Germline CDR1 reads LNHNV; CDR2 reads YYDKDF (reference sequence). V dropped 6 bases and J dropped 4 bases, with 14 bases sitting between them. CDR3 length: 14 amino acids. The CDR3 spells CATRGRGGPDTQYF. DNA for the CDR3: TGTGCCACCAGGGGGAGGGGGGGACCAGATACGCAGTATTTT.

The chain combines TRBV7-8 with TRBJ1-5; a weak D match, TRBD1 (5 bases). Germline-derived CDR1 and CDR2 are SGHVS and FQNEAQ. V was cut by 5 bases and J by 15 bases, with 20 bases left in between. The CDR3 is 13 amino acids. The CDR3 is CASSLTGSPDTHF. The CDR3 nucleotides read TGTGCCAGCAGCCTAACAGGAAGTCCCGATACGCATTTT.

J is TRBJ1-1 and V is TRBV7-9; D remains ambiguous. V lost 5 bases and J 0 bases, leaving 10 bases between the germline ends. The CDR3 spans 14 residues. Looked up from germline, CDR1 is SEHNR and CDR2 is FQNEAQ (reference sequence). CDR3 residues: CASSERTVNTEAFF. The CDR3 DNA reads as TGTGCCAGCAGCGAGAGGACGGTGAACACTGAAGCTTTCTTT.

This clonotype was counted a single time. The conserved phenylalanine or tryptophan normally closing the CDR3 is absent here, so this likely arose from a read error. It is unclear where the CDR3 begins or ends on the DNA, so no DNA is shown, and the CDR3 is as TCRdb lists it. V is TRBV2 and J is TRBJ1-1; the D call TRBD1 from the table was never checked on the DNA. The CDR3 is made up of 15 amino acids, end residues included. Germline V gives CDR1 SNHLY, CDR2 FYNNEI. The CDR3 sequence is CASGDGRTDTTDFVP.

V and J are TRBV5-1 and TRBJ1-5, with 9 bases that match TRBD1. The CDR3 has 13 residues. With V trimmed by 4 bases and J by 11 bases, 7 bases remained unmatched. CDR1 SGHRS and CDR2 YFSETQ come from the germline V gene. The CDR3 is CASSIAGTGSQHF. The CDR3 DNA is TGCGCCAGCAGCATTGCCGGGACAGGGTCCCAGCATTTT.

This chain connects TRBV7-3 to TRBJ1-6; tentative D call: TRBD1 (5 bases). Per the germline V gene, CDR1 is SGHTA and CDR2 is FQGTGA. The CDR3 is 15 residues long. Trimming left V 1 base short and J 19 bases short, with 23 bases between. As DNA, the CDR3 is TGTGCCAGCAGCTTAAATGGGGGTTCGAACACCGGGCAGCACTTT. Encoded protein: CASSLNGGSNTGQHF.

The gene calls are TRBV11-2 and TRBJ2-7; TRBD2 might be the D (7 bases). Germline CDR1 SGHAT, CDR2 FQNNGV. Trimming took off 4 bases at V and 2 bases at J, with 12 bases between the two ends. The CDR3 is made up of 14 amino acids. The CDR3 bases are TGTGCCAGCAGCTGGGGGGGCCTAGCCTACGAGCAGTACTTC. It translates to CASSWGGLAYEQYF.

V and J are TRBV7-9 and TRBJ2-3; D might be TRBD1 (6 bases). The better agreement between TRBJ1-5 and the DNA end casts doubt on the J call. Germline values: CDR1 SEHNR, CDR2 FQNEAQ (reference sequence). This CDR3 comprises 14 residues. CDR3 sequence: CASSLVGGTQPQHF. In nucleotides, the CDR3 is TGTGCCAGCAGCTTAGTGGGGGGCACCCAGCCCCAGCATTTT.

The DNA of the CDR3 is TGTGCCAGCAGACAACTAGCGGGGGTCTACAATGAGCAGTTCTTC. The encoded protein is CASRQLAGVYNEQFF. The chain uses TRBV2 and TRBJ2-1; 11 nucleotides agree with TRBD2. The CDR3 length is 15 residues. In germline, CDR1 is SNHLY, CDR2 FYNNEI. V dropped 6 bases and J dropped 3; count of bases not matched to a gene: 4.

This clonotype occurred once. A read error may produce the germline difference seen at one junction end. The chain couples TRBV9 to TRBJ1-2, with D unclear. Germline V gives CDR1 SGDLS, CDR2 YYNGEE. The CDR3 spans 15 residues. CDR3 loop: CASSVAADAQYGYTF. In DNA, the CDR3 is TGTGCCAGCAGCGTGGCAGCAGATGCGCAGTATGGTTACACCTTC.